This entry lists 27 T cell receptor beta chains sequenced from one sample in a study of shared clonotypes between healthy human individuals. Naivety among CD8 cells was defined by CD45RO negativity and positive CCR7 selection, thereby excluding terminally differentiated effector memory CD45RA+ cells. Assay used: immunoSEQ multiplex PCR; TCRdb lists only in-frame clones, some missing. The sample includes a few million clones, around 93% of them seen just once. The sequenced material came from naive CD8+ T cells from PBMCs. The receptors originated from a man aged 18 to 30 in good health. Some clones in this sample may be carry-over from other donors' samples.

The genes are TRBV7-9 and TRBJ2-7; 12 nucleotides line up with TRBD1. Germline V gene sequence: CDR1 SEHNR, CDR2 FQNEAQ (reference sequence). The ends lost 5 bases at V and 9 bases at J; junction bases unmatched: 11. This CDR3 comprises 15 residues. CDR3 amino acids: CASSPGTGGLSWQYF. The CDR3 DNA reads TGTGCCAGCAGCCCTGGGACAGGGGGCCTCTCCTGGCAGTACTTC.

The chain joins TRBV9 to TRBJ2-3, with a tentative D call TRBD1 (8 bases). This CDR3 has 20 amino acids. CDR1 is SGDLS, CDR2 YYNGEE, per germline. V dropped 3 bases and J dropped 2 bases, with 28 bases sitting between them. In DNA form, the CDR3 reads TGTGCCAGCAGCGGATGGGGGAGCGGGACGGCAGGGGGCCCCACAGATACGCAGTATTTT. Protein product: CASSGWGSGTAGGPTDTQYF.

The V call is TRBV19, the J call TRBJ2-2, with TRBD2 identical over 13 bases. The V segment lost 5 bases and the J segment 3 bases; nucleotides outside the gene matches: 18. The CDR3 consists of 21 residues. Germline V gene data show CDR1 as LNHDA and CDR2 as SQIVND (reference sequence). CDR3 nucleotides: TGTGCCAGTAGTGACGTCGCCGGGACTAGCGGGAATTCCGGGTACACCGGGGAGCTGTTTTTT. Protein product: CASSDVAGTSGNSGYTGELFF.

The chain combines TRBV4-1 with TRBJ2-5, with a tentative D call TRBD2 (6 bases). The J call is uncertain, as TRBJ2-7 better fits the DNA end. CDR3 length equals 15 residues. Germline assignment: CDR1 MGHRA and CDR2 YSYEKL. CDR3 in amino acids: CASSFHLAYTYEQYF. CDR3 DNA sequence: TGCGCCAGCAGCTTCCACCTAGCGTATACCTACGAGCAGTACTTC.

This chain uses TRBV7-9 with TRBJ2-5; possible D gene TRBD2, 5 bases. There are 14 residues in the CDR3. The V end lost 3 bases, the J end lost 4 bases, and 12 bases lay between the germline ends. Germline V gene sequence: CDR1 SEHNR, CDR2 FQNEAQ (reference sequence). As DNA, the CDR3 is TGTGCCAGCAGCTTTGGGGAGCGTGGAGAGACCCAGTACTTC. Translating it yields CASSFGERGETQYF.

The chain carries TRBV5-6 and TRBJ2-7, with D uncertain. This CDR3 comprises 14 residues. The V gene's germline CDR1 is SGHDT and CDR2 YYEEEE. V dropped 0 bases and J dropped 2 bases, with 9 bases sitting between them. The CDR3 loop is CASSLVSLAYEQYF. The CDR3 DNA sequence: TGTGCCAGCAGCTTGGTAAGTTTGGCCTACGAGCAGTACTTC.

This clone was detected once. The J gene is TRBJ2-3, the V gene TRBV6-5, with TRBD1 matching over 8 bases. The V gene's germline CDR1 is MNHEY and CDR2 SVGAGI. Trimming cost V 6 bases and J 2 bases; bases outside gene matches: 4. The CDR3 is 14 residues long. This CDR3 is CASSNRGATDTQYF. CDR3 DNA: TGTGCCAGCAGCAACAGGGGGGCCACAGATACGCAGTATTTT.

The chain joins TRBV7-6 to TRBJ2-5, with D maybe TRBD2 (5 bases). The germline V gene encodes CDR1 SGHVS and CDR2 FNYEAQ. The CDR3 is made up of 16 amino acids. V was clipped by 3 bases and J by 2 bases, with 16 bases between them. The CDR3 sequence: CASSFSRLGGQETQYF. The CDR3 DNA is TGTGCCAGCAGCTTTAGTAGGTTGGGCGGGCAAGAGACCCAGTACTTC.

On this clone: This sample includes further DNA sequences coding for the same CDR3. CDR3 DNA sequence: TGTGCCAGCAGTCTAGGGACAAGCTATGGCTACACCTTC. Encoded protein: CASSLGTSYGYTF. The chain employs TRBV27 and TRBJ1-2; D possibly corresponds to TRBD1 (6 bases). The CDR3 runs to 13 residues. V lost 5 bases, J lost 4 bases, and 11 bases lay in between. CDR1 and CDR2 from the germline V gene are MNHEY and SMNVEV (reference sequence).

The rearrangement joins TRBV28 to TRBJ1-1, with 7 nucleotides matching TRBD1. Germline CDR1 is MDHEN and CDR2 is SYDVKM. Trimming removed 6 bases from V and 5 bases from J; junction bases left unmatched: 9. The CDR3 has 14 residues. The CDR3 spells CASRLQGKNTEAFF. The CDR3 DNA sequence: TGTGCCAGCAGGCTACAGGGGAAAAATACTGAAGCTTTCTTT. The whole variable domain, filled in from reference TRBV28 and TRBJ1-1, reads DVKVTQSSRYLVKRTGEKVFLECVQDMDHENMFWYRQDPGLGLRLIYFSYDVKMKEKGDIPEGYSVSREKKERFSLILESASTNQTSMYLCASRLQGKNTEAFFGQGTRLTVV.

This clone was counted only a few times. CDR3: CATRDGSYEQYF. The CDR3 nucleotides read TGTGCCACCCGGGACGGCTCCTACGAGCAGTACTTC. The genes are TRBV2 and TRBJ2-7; D assignment may be TRBD1 or TRBD2 (5 bases each). From germline, CDR1 is SNHLY and CDR2 FYNNEI. The germline V and J ends were trimmed by 10 bases and 0 bases, with 10 bases remaining between them. This CDR3 region has 12 residues.

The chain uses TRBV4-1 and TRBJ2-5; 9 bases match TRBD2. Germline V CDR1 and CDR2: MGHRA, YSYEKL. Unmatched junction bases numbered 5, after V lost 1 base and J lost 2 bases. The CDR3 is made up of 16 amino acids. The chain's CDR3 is CASSQGAGGGQETQYF. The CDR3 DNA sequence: TGCGCCAGCAGCCAAGGTGCGGGAGGGGGTCAAGAGACCCAGTACTTC.

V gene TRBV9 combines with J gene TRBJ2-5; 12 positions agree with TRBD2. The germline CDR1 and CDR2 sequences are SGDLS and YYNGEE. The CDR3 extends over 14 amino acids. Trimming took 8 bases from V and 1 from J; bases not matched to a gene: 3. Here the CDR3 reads CASGLAGSQETQYF. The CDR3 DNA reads TGTGCCAGTGGACTAGCGGGGTCCCAAGAGACCCAGTACTTC.

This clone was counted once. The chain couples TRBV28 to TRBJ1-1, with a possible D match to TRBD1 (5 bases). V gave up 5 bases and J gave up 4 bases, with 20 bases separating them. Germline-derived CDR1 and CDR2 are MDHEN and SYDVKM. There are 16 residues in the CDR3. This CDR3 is CASSQSRDYPVTEAFF. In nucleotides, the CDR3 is TGTGCCAGCAGTCAGTCCCGGGACTATCCGGTCACTGAAGCTTTCTTT. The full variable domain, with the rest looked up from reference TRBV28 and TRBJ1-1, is DVKVTQSSRYLVKRTGEKVFLECVQDMDHENMFWYRQDPGLGLRLIYFSYDVKMKEKGDIPEGYSVSREKKERFSLILESASTNQTSMYLCASSQSRDYPVTEAFFGQGTRLTVV.

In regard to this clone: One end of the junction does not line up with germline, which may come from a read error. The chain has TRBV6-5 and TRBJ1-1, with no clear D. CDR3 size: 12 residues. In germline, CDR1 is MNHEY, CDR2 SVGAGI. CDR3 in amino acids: CAGSYSGEEAFF. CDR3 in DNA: TGTGCCGGCAGTTACTCGGGTGAGGAAGCTTTCTTT.

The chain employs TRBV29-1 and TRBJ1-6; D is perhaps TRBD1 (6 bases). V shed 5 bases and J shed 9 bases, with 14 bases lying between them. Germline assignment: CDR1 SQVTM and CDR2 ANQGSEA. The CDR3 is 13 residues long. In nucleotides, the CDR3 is TGCAGCGTTAAACAGGGATCCGGTTCACCCCTCCACTTT. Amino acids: CSVKQGSGSPLHF.

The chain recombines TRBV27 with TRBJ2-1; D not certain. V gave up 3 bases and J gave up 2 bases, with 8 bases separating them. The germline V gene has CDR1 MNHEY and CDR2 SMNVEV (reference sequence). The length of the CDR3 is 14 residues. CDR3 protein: CASSLSNAYNEQFF. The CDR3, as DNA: TGTGCCAGCAGTTTGTCCAATGCCTACAATGAGCAGTTCTTC.

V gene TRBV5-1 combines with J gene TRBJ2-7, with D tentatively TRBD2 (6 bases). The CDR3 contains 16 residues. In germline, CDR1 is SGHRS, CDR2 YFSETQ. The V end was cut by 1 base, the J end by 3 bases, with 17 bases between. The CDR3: CASSLPTGTRDYEQYF. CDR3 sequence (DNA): TGCGCCAGCAGCTTGCCCACCGGGACTCGTGACTACGAGCAGTACTTC. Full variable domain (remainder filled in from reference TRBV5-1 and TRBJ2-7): KAGVTQTPRYLIKTRGQQVTLSCSPISGHRSVSWYQQTPGQGLQFLFEYFSETQRNKGNFPGRFSGRQFSNSRSEMNVSTLELGDSALYLCASSLPTGTRDYEQYFGPGTRLTVT.

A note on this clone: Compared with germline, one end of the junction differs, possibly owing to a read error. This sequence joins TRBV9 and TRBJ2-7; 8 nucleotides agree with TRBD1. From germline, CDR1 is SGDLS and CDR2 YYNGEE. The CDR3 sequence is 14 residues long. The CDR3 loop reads CASSVRTGSSEQYF. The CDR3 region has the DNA TGTGCCAGCAGCGTACGGACAGGGTCCTCCGAGCAGTACTTC.

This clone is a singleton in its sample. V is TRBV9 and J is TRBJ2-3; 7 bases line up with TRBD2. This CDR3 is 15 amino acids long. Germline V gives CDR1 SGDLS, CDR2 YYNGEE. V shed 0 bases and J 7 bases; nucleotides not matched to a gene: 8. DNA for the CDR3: TGTGCCAGCAGCGTAGGGGGACTACCCACGAATACGCAGTATTTT. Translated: CASSVGGLPTNTQYF.

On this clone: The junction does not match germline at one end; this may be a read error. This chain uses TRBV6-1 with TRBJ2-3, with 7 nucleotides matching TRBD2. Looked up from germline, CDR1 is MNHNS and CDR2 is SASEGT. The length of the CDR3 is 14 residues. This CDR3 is CASSEWEGTDTQYF. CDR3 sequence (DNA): TGTGCCAGCAGTGAGTGGGAGGGCACGGATACGCAGTATTTT.

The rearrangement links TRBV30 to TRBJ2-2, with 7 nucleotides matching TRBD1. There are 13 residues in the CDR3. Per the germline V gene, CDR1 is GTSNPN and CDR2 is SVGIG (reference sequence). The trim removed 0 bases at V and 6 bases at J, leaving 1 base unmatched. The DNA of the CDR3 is TGTGCCTGGAGTGTACAGGGGTCCGGGGAGCTGTTTTTT. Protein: CAWSVQGSGELFF.

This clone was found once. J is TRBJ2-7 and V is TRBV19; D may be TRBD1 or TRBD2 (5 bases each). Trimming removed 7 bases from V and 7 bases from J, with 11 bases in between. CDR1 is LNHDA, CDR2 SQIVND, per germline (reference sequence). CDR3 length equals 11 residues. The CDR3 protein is CASNAWGEQYF. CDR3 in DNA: TGTGCCAGTAATGCCTGGGGGGAGCAGTACTTC.

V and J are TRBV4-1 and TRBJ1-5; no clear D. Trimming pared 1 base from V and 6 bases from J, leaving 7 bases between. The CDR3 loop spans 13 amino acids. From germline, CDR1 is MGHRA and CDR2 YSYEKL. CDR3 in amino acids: CASSQGGVQPQHF. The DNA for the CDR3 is TGCGCCAGCAGCCAAGGCGGAGTTCAGCCCCAGCATTTT.

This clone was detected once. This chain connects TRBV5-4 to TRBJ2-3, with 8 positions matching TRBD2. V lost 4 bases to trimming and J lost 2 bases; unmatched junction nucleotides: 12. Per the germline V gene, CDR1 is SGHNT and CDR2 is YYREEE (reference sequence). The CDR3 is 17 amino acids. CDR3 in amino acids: CASSPRTSFGNTDTQYF. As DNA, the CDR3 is TGTGCCAGCAGCCCCCGGACTAGCTTCGGGAACACAGATACGCAGTATTTT. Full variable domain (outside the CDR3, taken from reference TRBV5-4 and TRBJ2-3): ETGVTQSPTHLIKTRGQQVTLRCSSQSGHNTVSWYQQALGQGPQFIFQYYREEENGRGNFPPRFSGLQFPNYSSELNVNALELDDSALYLCASSPRTSFGNTDTQYFGPGTRLTVL.

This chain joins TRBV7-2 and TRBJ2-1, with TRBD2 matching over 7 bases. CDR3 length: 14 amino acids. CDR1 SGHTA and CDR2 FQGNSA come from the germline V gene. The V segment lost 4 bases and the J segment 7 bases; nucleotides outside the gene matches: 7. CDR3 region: CASSSGGAGNEQFF. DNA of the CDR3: TGTGCCAGCAGCTCGGGGGGAGCGGGGAATGAGCAGTTCTTC.

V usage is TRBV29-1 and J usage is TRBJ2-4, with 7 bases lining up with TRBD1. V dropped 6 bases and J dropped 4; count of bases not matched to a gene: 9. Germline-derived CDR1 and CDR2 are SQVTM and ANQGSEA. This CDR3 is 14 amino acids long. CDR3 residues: CSVHLQGVKNIQYF. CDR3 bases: TGCAGCGTGCACCTGCAGGGGGTTAAAAACATTCAGTACTTC.